This T cell receptor beta chain was profiled in a study of blood T cell repertoires in COVID-19. Looking at the study overall: In each case, the material was cDNA or gDNA derived from T cells, B-cell-depleted T cells, or PBMCs.

In the authors' workflow: Estimated nucleated cell counts came from reference gene primer amplification. TCRdb keeps only in-frame clones here, not all; method: immunoSEQ multiplex PCR. D and trimming were read from the DNA, whereas the V and J calls and clone size are those reported in that table. The sample records about 68,000 clones, 85% being singletons. The CDR3 has 15 amino acids. With 6 bases removed from V and 3 bases from J, the gap between germline ends came to 14 bases. Germline V gives CDR1 SEHNR, CDR2 FQNEAQ (reference sequence). This sequence joins TRBV7-9 and TRBJ1-4; D uncertain. The sequenced material came from peripheral blood. This TCR derives from a man aged 50 to 60 with acute or convalescent COVID-19. The CDR3 DNA follows: TGTGCCAGCAGGGGAGACTCCGAGGCTAATGAAAAACTGTTTTTT. This gives the protein CASRGDSEANEKLFF.